This passage covers 10 T cell receptor beta chains from one sample sequenced in a study of metastatic and nonmetastatic thyroid tumors. TCRdb reassembled clones from the PCR reads with MiXCR. The data show approximately 70,000 clones, less than 20% seen once. The entire patient cohort was treatment-naive prior to thyroid surgery. The sequencing sample was made of blood. Receptors were obtained from a female donor with papillary thyroid cancer or a benign thyroid nodule (not recorded which). Some clones in this sample may be carry-over from other donors' samples.

This chain links TRBV7-9 with TRBJ1-6, with D perhaps matching TRBD1 (6 bases). From germline, CDR1 is SEHNR and CDR2 FQNEAQ (reference sequence). This CDR3 is 15 amino acids long. Trimming took 0 bases from V and 10 from J, leaving 13 bases between them. In DNA form, the CDR3 reads TGTGCCAGCAGCTTAGCACAGGGTCCCCAGTCACCCCTCCACTTT. It specifies CASSLAQGPQSPLHF.

In its sample, this clone was seen many times. The V and J genes are TRBV7-2 and TRBJ2-7, with 8 bases aligning to TRBD1. CDR1 is SGHTA and CDR2 is FQGNSA in the germline V gene. The trim removed 5 bases at V and 5 bases at J, leaving 5 bases unmatched. CDR3 length equals 13 residues. This CDR3 reads CASSAGQAHEQYF. The CDR3 DNA sequence: TGTGCCAGCAGCGCGGGACAGGCCCACGAGCAGTACTTC. Together with reference TRBV7-2 and TRBJ2-7, the CDR3 gives the full variable domain: GAGVSQSPSNKVTEKGKDVELRCDPISGHTALYWYRQSLGQGLEFLIYFQGNSAPDKSGLPSDRFSAERTGGSVSTLTIQRTQQEDSAVYLCASSAGQAHEQYFGPGTRLTVT.

The chain joins TRBV6-1 to TRBJ2-1; D is uncertain. CDR3 length: 12 amino acids. From germline, CDR1 is MNHNS and CDR2 SASEGT. V was shortened by 4 bases and J by 9 bases, with 10 bases between the two germline ends. Written as DNA, the CDR3 is TGTGCCAGCAGTGCCTTTCCGGGTGAGCAGTTCTTC. Amino acid sequence: CASSAFPGEQFF.

Note on this clone: This may be a read error: a much more frequent sequence differs by one nucleotide. This CDR3 is CASSGTGTRVIGGNTGELFF. The DNA for the CDR3 is TGTGCCAGCAGCGGAACCGGGACTAGAGTTATAGGAGGGAACACCGGGGAGCTGTTTTTT. The V gene is TRBV7-1, the J gene TRBJ2-2; 8 nucleotides align to TRBD2. TRBV7-1 is designated an ORF whose function remains uncertain. This CDR3 has 20 amino acids. J lost 1 base, V lost 5 bases, and 18 bases had no gene match.

The table lists this clone with many counts. V gene TRBV15 combines with J gene TRBJ1-5; D gene unclear. V lost 5 bases and J 9 bases, leaving 14 bases between the germline ends. Looked up from germline, CDR1 is LNHNV and CDR2 is YYDKDF (reference sequence). This CDR3 region has 13 residues. The CDR3 DNA follows: TGTGCCACCAGCCCTATGGGCAACGGGCCCCAGCATTTT. It codes for CATSPMGNGPQHF.

In this sample, this clone turned up many times. Other DNA sequences in the sample encode the same CDR3. V is TRBV2 and J is TRBJ2-7, with 9 bases matching TRBD1. This CDR3 region has 15 residues. Trimming cost V 5 bases and J 2 bases; bases outside gene matches: 7. Germline V lookup: CDR1 SNHLY, CDR2 FYNNEI. CDR3 DNA sequence: TGTGCCAGCAGTTTGGGACAGGGCGGGCCCTACGAGCAGTACTTC. Protein sequence: CASSLGQGGPYEQYF.

There are a few counts of this clone. The chain recombines TRBV6-2 or TRBV6-3 with TRBJ1-3; no reliable D call. The germline gives CDR1 MNHEY, CDR2 SVGEGT. This CDR3 is 18 amino acids long. Trimming pared 2 bases from V and 1 base from J, leaving 18 bases between. The CDR3 coding sequence is TGTGCCAGCAGTTACACCTTAGACACGGGGAATTCTGGAAACACCATATATTTT. This codes for CASSYTLDTGNSGNTIYF.

The sample holds many counts of this clone. The rearrangement joins TRBV6-1 to TRBJ2-2; D may be TRBD2 (6 bases). Trimming removed 0 bases at V and 6 bases at J, with 11 bases between. The CDR3 spans 15 residues. Germline assignment: CDR1 MNHNS and CDR2 SASEGT. This chain's CDR3 is CASSEAAGSPGELFF. The CDR3 DNA is TGTGCCAGCAGTGAAGCGGCGGGATCGCCCGGGGAGCTGTTTTTT.

This clone was counted ten times or more. V gene TRBV6-5 combines with J gene TRBJ1-1, with D unclear. The CDR3 is 14 residues long. From germline, CDR1 is MNHEY and CDR2 SVGAGI. Trimming stripped 3 bases from V and 0 bases from J, with 8 bases between. The CDR3 DNA follows: TGTGCCAGCAGTTATAGGATTATGAACACTGAAGCTTTCTTT. Amino acids: CASSYRIMNTEAFF.

The chain carries TRBV6-1 and TRBJ2-3; no clear D gene. Germline lookup yields CDR1 MNHNS and CDR2 SASEGT. CDR3 size: 13 residues. V dropped 7 bases and J dropped 6 bases, with 14 bases sitting between them. The CDR3 sequence is CASIPPVSDTQYF. In DNA, the CDR3 is TGTGCCAGCATCCCCCCGGTCTCCGATACGCAGTATTTT.